This TCR beta chain was found in a study of blood T cell repertoires in COVID-19. Study-level information: Whether acute or convalescent, the COVID-19 samples came from the United States, Italy and Spain. Sources were T cells, B-cell-depleted T cells, or PBMCs; the material itself was cDNA or gDNA.

Germline assignment: CDR1 SGDLS and CDR2 YYNGEE. Trimming cost V 7 bases and J 0 bases; bases outside gene matches: 8. CDR3 length: 16 amino acids. This clone was counted a single time. Authors' analysis steps: The assay estimated nucleated cells by amplifying reference gene primers. TCRdb's copy holds only in-frame clones and misses some; the assay was immunoSEQ multiplex PCR. The V and J calls and clone size were taken over from that table, and D and trimming were inferred from the DNA. This sample has roughly 86,000 clones; around 82% occur once, and the top ten carry less than 25%. This TCR derives from a human donor in a cohort sampled during active COVID-19. Material: peripheral blood. This rearrangement joins TRBV9 to TRBJ2-2, with 8 bases that match TRBD1. In nucleotides, the CDR3 is TGTGCCAGCCAAGCCCCGGGACAGGCGAACACCGGGGAGCTGTTTTTT. It specifies CASQAPGQANTGELFF.